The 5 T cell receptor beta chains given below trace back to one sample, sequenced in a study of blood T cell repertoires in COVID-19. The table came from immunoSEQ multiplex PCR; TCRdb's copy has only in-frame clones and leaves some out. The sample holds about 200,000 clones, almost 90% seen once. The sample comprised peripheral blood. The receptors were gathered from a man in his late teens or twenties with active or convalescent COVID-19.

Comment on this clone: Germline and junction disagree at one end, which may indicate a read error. DNA for the CDR3: TGTGCTAGCAGCCCCGGGACAGGGGGGAGGACCCAGTACTTC. Translated: CASSPGTGGRTQYF. The gene calls are TRBV7-7 and TRBJ2-5; TRBD1 agrees at 11 bases. Germline CDR1 SSHAT, CDR2 FNYEAQ (reference sequence). CDR3 length equals 14 residues.

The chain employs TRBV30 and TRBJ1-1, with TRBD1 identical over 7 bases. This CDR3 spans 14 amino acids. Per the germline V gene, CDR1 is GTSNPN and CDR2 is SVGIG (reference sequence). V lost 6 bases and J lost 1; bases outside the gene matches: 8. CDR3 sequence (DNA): TGTGCCTGCGACAGGGCCGGAACGAACACTGAAGCTTTCTTT. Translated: CACDRAGTNTEAFF.

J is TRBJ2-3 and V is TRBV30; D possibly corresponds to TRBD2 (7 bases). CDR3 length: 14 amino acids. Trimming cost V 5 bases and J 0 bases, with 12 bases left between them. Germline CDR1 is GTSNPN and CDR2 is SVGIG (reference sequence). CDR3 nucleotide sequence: TGTGCCTGGGCGCGGGGGCAAAGCACAGATACGCAGTATTTT. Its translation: CAWARGQSTDTQYF.

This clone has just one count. CDR3 amino acids: CASSLDRGGVRTEAFF. As DNA, the CDR3 is TGTGCCAGCAGCTTAGACCGTGGGGGGGTAAGGACTGAAGCTTTCTTT. V usage is TRBV11-2 and J usage is TRBJ1-1; a weak D match, TRBD1 (5 bases). Trimming stripped 0 bases from V and 5 bases from J, with 16 bases between. The CDR3 spans 16 residues. Germline V lookup: CDR1 SGHAT, CDR2 FQNNGV.

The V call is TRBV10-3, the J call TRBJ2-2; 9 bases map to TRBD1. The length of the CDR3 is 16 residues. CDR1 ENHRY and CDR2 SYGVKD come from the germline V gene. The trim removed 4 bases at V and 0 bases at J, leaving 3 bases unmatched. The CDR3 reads CAISGTGGANTGELFF. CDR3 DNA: TGTGCCATCAGTGGTACAGGGGGCGCGAACACCGGGGAGCTGTTTTTT.